The entry that follows covers one T cell receptor beta chain sequence. Its matching antigen is unknown. This specimen comes from a study of blood T cells in healthy people across ages. Study results and caveats: Per million T cells, the diversity of TCR beta decreased roughly linearly as age advanced.

Next came a second PCR, run for about 7 to 12 cycles, which used a sample-barcoded 5' primer along with a J-beta primer mix. In TCRdb, the 5' RACE reads were re-called with MiXCR into one record per CDR3 protein. The table records approximately 1.5 million distinct CDR3 sequences, around 35% of them present only once. Trimming took off 3 bases at V and 3 bases at J, with 6 bases between the two ends. This CDR3 region has 12 residues. The chain links TRBV12-3 or TRBV12-4 to TRBJ2-7; D not certain. Sequenced: blood. This TCR was sampled from a woman aged 25 to 39 in good health. CDR3 sequence (DNA): TGTGCCAGCAGTTTCTGGCTCTACGAGCAGTACTTC. The encoded protein is CASSFWLYEQYF.